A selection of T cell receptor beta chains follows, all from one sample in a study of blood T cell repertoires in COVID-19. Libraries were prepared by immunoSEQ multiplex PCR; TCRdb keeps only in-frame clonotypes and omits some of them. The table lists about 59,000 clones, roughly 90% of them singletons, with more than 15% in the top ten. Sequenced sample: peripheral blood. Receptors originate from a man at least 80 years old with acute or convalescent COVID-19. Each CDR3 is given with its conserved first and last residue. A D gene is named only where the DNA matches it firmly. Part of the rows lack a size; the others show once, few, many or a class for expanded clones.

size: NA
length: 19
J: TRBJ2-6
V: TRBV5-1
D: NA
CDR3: CASSLEGVRSLSGANVLTF
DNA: TGCGCCAGCAGCTTGGAGGGGGTCCGCTCCCTCTCTGGGGCCAACGTCCTGACTTTC

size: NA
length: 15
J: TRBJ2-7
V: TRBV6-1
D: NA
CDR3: CASSEVTFVSYEQYF
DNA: TGTGCCAGCAGTGAAGTAACATTCGTCTCCTACGAGCAGTACTTC

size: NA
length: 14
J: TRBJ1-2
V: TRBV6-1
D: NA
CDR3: CASSENGGGYGYTF
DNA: TGTGCCAGCAGTGAAAACGGGGGGGGCTATGGCTACACCTTC

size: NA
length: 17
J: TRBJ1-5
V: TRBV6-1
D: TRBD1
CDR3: CASSEAPTGGPNQPQHF
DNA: TGTGCCAGCAGTGAAGCCCCCACAGGGGGTCCCAATCAGCCCCAGCATTTT

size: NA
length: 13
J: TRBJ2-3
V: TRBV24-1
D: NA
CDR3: CATGGLEEDTQYF
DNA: TGTGCCACGGGGGGTCTGGAAGAGGATACGCAGTATTTT

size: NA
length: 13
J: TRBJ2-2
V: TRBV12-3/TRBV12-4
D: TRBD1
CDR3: CASNLQGAGELFF
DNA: TGTGCCAGCAACCTGCAGGGGGCCGGGGAGCTGTTTTTT

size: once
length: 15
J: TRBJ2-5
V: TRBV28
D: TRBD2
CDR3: CASSSLAGGQETQYF
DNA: TGTGCCAGCAGTTCCTTAGCGGGGGGGCAAGAGACCCAGTACTTC

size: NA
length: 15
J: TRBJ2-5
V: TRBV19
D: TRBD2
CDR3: CASSIGTSGQETQYF
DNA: TGTGCCAGTAGTATTGGTACTAGCGGCCAAGAGACCCAGTACTTC

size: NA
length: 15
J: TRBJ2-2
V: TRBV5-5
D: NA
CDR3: CASSLREVGTGELFF
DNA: TGTGCCAGCAGCTTGCGGGAAGTGGGCACCGGGGAGCTGTTTTTT

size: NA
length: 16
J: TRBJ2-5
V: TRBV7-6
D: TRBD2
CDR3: CASSSGRRGGLETQYF
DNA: TGTGCCAGCAGCTCGGGTCGGCGGGGGGGCCTAGAGACCCAGTACTTC

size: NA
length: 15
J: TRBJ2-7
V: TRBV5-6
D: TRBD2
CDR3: CASSLGLAGAYEQYF
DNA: TGTGCCAGCAGCCTAGGACTAGCGGGGGCCTACGAGCAGTACTTC

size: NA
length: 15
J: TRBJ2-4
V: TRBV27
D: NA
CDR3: CASSSLLIAKNIQYF
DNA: TGTGCCAGCAGTTCTCTACTCATAGCCAAAAACATTCAGTACTTC

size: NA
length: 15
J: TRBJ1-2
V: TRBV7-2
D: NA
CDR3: CASSPLTTAIYGYTF
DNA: TGTGCCAGCAGCCCATTGACGACAGCGATCTATGGCTACACCTTC

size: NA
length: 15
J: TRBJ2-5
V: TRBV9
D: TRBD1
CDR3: CASSVSTGGRETQYF
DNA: TGTGCCAGCAGCGTATCGACAGGGGGTAGGGAGACCCAGTACTTC

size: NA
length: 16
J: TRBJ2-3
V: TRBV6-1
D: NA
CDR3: CASSEGPRGGTDTQYF
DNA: TGTGCCAGCAGTGAAGGCCCCAGGGGCGGCACAGATACGCAGTATTTT

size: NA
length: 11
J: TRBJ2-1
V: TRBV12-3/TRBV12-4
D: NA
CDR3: CAISSYNEQFF
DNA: TGTGCCATCTCCAGTTACAATGAGCAGTTCTTC

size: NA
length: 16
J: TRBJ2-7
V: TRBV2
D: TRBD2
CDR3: CASRGTSGGLSYEQYF
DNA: TGTGCCAGCAGGGGAACTAGCGGGGGCCTCTCCTACGAGCAGTACTTC

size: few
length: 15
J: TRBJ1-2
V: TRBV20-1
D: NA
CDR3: CSASNRGGEDYGYTF
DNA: TGCAGTGCTAGTAATAGGGGCGGGGAGGACTATGGCTACACCTTC

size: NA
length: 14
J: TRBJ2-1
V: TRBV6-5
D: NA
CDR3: CASRQGVPYNEQFF
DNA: TGTGCCAGCAGACAGGGTGTCCCCTACAATGAGCAGTTCTTC

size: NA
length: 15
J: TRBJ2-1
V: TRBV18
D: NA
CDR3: CASSSTGQGGGEQFF
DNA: TGTGCCAGCTCATCAACAGGACAGGGAGGGGGTGAGCAGTTCTTC

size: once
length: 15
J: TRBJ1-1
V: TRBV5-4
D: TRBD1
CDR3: CASSLDWTGNTEAFF
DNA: TGTGCCAGCAGCTTGGATTGGACAGGGAACACTGAAGCTTTCTTT

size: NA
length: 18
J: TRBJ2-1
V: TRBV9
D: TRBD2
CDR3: CASSVTSGGTSNGNEQFF
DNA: TGTGCCAGCAGCGTCACTAGCGGGGGGACGTCTAACGGCAATGAGCAGTTCTTC

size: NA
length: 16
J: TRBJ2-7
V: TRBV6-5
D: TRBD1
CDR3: CASSYSLVRGTYEQYF
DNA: TGTGCCAGCAGTTACTCGTTGGTCAGGGGGACCTACGAGCAGTACTTC

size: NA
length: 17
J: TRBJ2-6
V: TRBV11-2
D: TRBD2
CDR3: CASSLSSGATGANVLTF
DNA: TGTGCCAGCAGCTTATCTAGCGGAGCAACTGGGGCCAACGTCCTGACTTTC

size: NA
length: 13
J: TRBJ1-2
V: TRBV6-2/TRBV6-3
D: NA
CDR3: CASSYSDRYGYTF
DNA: TGTGCCAGCAGTTACTCGGACAGATATGGCTACACCTTC

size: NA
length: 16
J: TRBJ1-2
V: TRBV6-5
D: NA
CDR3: CASSLGQPRGNYGYTF
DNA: TGTGCCAGCAGTTTAGGACAGCCAAGAGGGAACTATGGCTACACCTTC

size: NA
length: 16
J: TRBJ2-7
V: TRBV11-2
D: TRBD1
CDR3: CASRHLRGRRSYEQYF
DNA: TGTGCCAGCAGACACCTCAGGGGGCGCAGGTCCTACGAGCAGTACTTC

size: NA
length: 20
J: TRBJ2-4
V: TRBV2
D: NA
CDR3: CASSDGWQGLTEIAKNIQYF
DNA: TGTGCCAGCAGTGACGGGTGGCAGGGCCTCACCGAAATAGCCAAAAACATTCAGTACTTC

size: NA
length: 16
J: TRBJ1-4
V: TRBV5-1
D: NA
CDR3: CASSLGDIATNEKLFF
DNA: TGCGCCAGCAGCTTGGGGGACATTGCAACTAATGAAAAACTGTTTTTT

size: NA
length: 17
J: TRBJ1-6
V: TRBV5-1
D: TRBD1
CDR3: CASSSGGSDGYNSPLHF
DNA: TGCGCCAGCAGCTCAGGGGGTTCGGACGGCTATAATTCACCCCTCCACTTT

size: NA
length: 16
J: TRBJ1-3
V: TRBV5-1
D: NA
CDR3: CASSLEGVSSGNTIYF
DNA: TGCGCCAGCAGCTTGGAGGGGGTTAGCTCTGGAAACACCATATATTTT

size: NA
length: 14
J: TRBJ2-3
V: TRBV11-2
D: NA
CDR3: CASSLRPGTDTQYF
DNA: TGTGCCAGCTCCTTACGGCCAGGGACAGATACGCAGTATTTT

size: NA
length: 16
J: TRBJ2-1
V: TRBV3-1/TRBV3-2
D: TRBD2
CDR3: CASSQLSTSGDNEQFF
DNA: TGTGCCAGCAGCCAATTATCGACTAGCGGGGACAATGAGCAGTTCTTC

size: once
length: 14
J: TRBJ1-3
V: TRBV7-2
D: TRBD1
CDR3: CASSLQGAGNTIYF
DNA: TGTGCCAGCAGCTTACAGGGGGCTGGAAACACCATATATTTT

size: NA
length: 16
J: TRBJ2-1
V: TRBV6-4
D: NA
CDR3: CASSDSSVYSYNEQFF
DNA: TGTGCCAGCAGTGACTCGAGCGTTTACTCCTACAATGAGCAGTTCTTC

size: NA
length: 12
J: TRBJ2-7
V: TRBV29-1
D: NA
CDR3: CSVRDNSYEQYF
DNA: TGCAGCGTTCGGGACAACTCCTACGAGCAGTACTTC

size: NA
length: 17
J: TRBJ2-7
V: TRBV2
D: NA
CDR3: CASSDGTWPGSSYEQYF
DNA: TGTGCCAGCAGTGACGGAACCTGGCCGGGAAGCTCCTACGAGCAGTACTTC

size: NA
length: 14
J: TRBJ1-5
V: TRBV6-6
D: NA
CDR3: CASTIAGSNQPQHF
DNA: TGTGCCAGCACGATTGCCGGGAGCAATCAGCCCCAGCATTTT

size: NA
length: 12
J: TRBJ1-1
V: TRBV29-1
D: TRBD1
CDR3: CSGGQQNTEAFF
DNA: TGCAGCGGGGGACAGCAGAACACTGAAGCTTTCTTT

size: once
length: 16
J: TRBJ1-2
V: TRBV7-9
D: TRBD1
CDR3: CATIRDRGVWDYGYTF
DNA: TGTGCCACTATACGGGACAGGGGAGTATGGGACTATGGCTACACCTTC

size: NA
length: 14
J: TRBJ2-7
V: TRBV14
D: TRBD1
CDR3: CASSQAQGAYEQYF
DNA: TGTGCCAGCAGCCAAGCGCAGGGGGCTTACGAGCAGTACTTC

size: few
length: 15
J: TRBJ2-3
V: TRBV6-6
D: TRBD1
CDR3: CASSLRTGGVDTQYF
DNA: TGTGCCAGCAGTCTCAGGACAGGGGGGGTAGATACGCAGTATTTT

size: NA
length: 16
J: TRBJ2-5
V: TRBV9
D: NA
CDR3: CASSVGPGGGQETQYF
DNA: TGTGCCAGCAGCGTAGGACCCGGGGGAGGCCAAGAGACCCAGTACTTC

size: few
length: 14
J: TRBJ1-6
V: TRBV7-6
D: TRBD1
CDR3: CASSLGDRTAPLHF
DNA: TGTGCCAGCAGCTTGGGGGACAGAACAGCACCCCTCCACTTT

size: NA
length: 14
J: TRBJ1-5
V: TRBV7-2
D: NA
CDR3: CASSLWALNQPQHF
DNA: TGTGCCAGCAGCTTATGGGCCCTTAATCAGCCCCAGCATTTT

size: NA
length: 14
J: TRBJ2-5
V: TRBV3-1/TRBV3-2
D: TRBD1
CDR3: CASSQEGQQETQYF
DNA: TGTGCCAGCAGCCAAGAGGGACAGCAAGAGACCCAGTACTTC

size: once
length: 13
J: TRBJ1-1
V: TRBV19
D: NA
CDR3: CASSALRGTEAFF
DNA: TGTGCCAGTAGTGCGCTCAGGGGTACTGAAGCTTTCTTT